A single sample gave rise to the 26 T cell receptor beta chains below, sequenced in a study of identical twins. MiXCR was run by TCRdb on the 5' RACE reads, yielding one entry per CDR3 protein. Of over 550,000 distinct CDR3 sequences listed, just over 7% are singletons. The same specimen was also included in a second study, on yellow fever vaccine responses in identical twins.

The sequenced sample consisted of PBMCs. Receptor source: a woman between 18 and 29 years old in good health.

This clonotype has more than one count but fewer than ten. V usage is TRBV7-2 and J usage is TRBJ1-1, with 9 nucleotides matching TRBD1. Germline V gene lookup returns CDR1 SGHTA and CDR2 FQGNSA. The length of the CDR3 is 17 residues. V lost 2 bases, J lost 3 bases, and 10 bases stayed unmatched. The CDR3 region has the DNA TGTGCCAGCAGCTTAACTACAGGGGGCAGTAAGGACACTGAAGCTTTCTTT. Translated, it gives CASSLTTGGSKDTEAFF.

J is TRBJ2-1 and V is TRBV27; TRBD2 aligns across 16 bases. Looked up from germline, CDR1 is MNHEY and CDR2 is SMNVEV (reference sequence). The V and J ends lost 7 bases and 4 bases, in that order; junction bases with no gene match: 4. This CDR3 is 16 amino acids long. In DNA form, the CDR3 reads TGTGCCAGCAAGGGACTAGCGGGAGGGACGTACAATGAGCAGTTCTTC. Encoded protein: CASKGLAGGTYNEQFF.

This clonotype was seen ten or more times. The chain is built from TRBV27 and TRBJ2-5; tentative D call: TRBD1 (6 bases). The V and J ends lost 5 bases and 6 bases respectively, with 22 bases between them. This CDR3 has 16 amino acids. The germline CDR1 and CDR2 sequences are MNHEY and SMNVEV (reference sequence). The CDR3 reads CASSTREQGGGQTQYF. CDR3 sequence (DNA): TGTGCCAGCAGTACTCGGGAACAGGGTGGCGGGCAGACCCAGTACTTC.

This clonotype was recorded at least ten times. CDR3 protein: CASSPAGHPCEQYF. CDR3 bases: TGTGCCAGCAGCCCGGCGGGACACCCCTGCGAGCAGTACTTC. This chain joins TRBV21-1 and TRBJ2-7; the D call of TRBD1 is as the table states it, not checked on the DNA. TRBV21-1 has pseudogene status. The CDR3 consists of 14 residues.

V and J are TRBV5-1 and TRBJ2-5; TRBD1 aligns across 7 bases. The V gene end was trimmed by 4 bases and the J gene end by 2 bases; junction bases not matched to a gene: 8. Germline CDR1 SGHRS, CDR2 YFSETQ. This CDR3 is 15 amino acids long. CDR3 loop: CASSTQGQAQETQYF. DNA for the CDR3: TGCGCCAGCAGCACGCAAGGACAGGCGCAAGAGACCCAGTACTTC. Using reference TRBV5-1 and TRBJ2-5 for the parts outside the CDR3, the full variable domain is KAGVTQTPRYLIKTRGQQVTLSCSPISGHRSVSWYQQTPGQGLQFLFEYFSETQRNKGNFPGRFSGRQFSNSRSEMNVSTLELGDSALYLCASSTQGQAQETQYFGPGTRLLVL.

This clonotype was seen only a few times. The rearrangement links TRBV5-1 to TRBJ1-2, with D hard to call. The CDR3 extends over 12 amino acids. Germline assignment: CDR1 SGHRS and CDR2 YFSETQ. V was cut by 4 bases and J by 2 bases, with 6 bases left in between. For the CDR3, the DNA is TGCGCCAGCAGCCGGACCAACTATGGCTACACCTTC. This codes for CASSRTNYGYTF.

The rearrangement links TRBV5-1 to TRBJ1-5, with 9 bases fitting TRBD1. Trimming at V came to 3 bases and at J to 4 bases, leaving 5 bases not matched to a gene. The CDR3 has 15 amino acids. Per germline, CDR1 SGHRS and CDR2 YFSETQ. CDR3 region: CASSSGQGPNQPQHF. In DNA, the CDR3 is TGCGCCAGCAGCTCGGGACAGGGACCAAATCAGCCCCAGCATTTT. Supplemented by reference TRBV5-1 and TRBJ1-5, the full variable domain reads KAGVTQTPRYLIKTRGQQVTLSCSPISGHRSVSWYQQTPGQGLQFLFEYFSETQRNKGNFPGRFSGRQFSNSRSEMNVSTLELGDSALYLCASSSGQGPNQPQHFGDGTRLSIL.

This clonotype was observed a handful of times. This chain joins TRBV5-1 and TRBJ2-2; 9 bases agree with TRBD2. Trimming at V came to 3 bases and at J to 0 bases, leaving 6 bases not matched to a gene. The CDR3 loop spans 17 amino acids. Per germline, CDR1 SGHRS and CDR2 YFSETQ. CDR3 nucleotide sequence: TGCGCCAGCAGCTCCAGCGGGGGGACCGCGAACACCGGGGAGCTGTTTTTT. Translated, it gives CASSSSGGTANTGELFF. Complete variable domain (other parts from reference TRBV5-1 and TRBJ2-2): KAGVTQTPRYLIKTRGQQVTLSCSPISGHRSVSWYQQTPGQGLQFLFEYFSETQRNKGNFPGRFSGRQFSNSRSEMNVSTLELGDSALYLCASSSSGGTANTGELFFGEGSRLTVL.

The V call is TRBV6-1, the J call TRBJ2-7, with a tentative D call TRBD1 (5 bases). Germline V gene sequence: CDR1 MNHNS, CDR2 SASEGT. The CDR3 extends over 13 amino acids. With 6 bases removed from V and 2 bases from J, the gap between germline ends came to 11 bases. CDR3 nucleotides: TGTGCCAGCAGCCCAGACAGAACCTACGAGCAGTACTTC. Residues: CASSPDRTYEQYF.

The gene calls are TRBV24-1 and TRBJ2-7; maybe TRBD2 (6 bases). V dropped 2 bases and J dropped 0 bases, with 13 bases sitting between them. Looked up from germline, CDR1 is KGHDR and CDR2 is SFDVKD. The CDR3 covers 16 residues. CDR3 in DNA: TGTGCCACCAGTGATTCGGGTAGCGGAGACTCCTACGAGCAGTACTTC. Amino acid sequence: CATSDSGSGDSYEQYF.

This chain uses TRBV28 with TRBJ2-5; D not certain. The CDR3 totals 13 residues. Trimming took 8 bases from V and 5 from J, leaving 15 bases between them. Germline V lookup: CDR1 MDHEN, CDR2 SYDVKM. The CDR3 spells CASREGRSETQYF. CDR3 DNA: TGTGCCAGCCGAGAAGGACGTTCGGAGACCCAGTACTTC. The whole variable domain, filled in from reference TRBV28 and TRBJ2-5, reads DVKVTQSSRYLVKRTGEKVFLECVQDMDHENMFWYRQDPGLGLRLIYFSYDVKMKEKGDIPEGYSVSREKKERFSLILESASTNQTSMYLCASREGRSETQYFGPGTRLLVL.

The gene calls are TRBV29-1 and TRBJ2-7; D may be TRBD1 (6 bases). This CDR3 comprises 12 residues. CDR1 and CDR2 (germline): SQVTM, ANQGSEA. The V and J ends lost 2 bases and 3 bases respectively, with 8 bases between them. As DNA, the CDR3 is TGCAGCGTTGAATCACAGGGCTACGAGCAGTACTTC. This translates into CSVESQGYEQYF.

This clonotype was counted between two and nine times. The chain links TRBV4-1 to TRBJ2-5; D not certain. With 0 bases removed from V and 2 bases from J, the gap between germline ends came to 7 bases. The CDR3 contains 14 residues. CDR1 and CDR2 (germline): MGHRA, YSYEKL. This chain's CDR3 is CASSQDRLQETQYF. The CDR3 region has the DNA TGCGCCAGCAGCCAAGATAGGCTTCAAGAGACCCAGTACTTC.

This chain uses TRBV12-3 or TRBV12-4 with TRBJ2-7; TRBD2 matches at 9 bases. The CDR3 has 16 amino acids. Unmatched junction bases numbered 15, after V lost 6 bases and J lost 6 bases. The CDR3 region is CASSRGVRAGGGEQYF. CDR3 DNA: TGTGCCAGCAGCCGGGGGGTGAGAGCGGGGGGCGGCGAGCAGTACTTC.

This clonotype has a handful of counts. The rearrangement joins TRBV6-1 to TRBJ2-4, with D perhaps TRBD2 (6 bases). V lost 4 bases to trimming and J lost 8 bases, with 15 bases between them. Germline loops: CDR1 MNHNS, CDR2 SASEGT. This CDR3 is 14 amino acids long. CDR3 nucleotide sequence: TGTGCCAGCAGTGTCGGAGGGGCCAGGTACATTCAGTACTTC. It encodes CASSVGGARYIQYF.

Many counts were recorded for this clonotype. V usage is TRBV7-2 and J usage is TRBJ2-1, with 7 bases aligning to TRBD2. The CDR3 consists of 17 residues. CDR1 is SGHTA, CDR2 FQGNSA, per germline. The V gene end was trimmed by 6 bases and the J gene end by 0 bases; junction bases not matched to a gene: 11. CDR3 amino acids: CASRTRLAESSYNEQFF. CDR3 nucleotide sequence: TGTGCCAGCAGGACTAGGCTAGCGGAAAGCTCCTACAATGAGCAGTTCTTC.

This clonotype was found many times. CDR3 region: CASSPSGGSSYEQYF. CDR3 coding DNA: TGCGCCAGCAGCCCCAGCGGAGGGAGCTCCTACGAGCAGTACTTC. V gene TRBV5-1 combines with J gene TRBJ2-7; D might be TRBD2 (6 bases). Deletions cut 4 bases from V and 0 bases from J, with 14 bases between. CDR1 and CDR2 from the germline V gene are SGHRS and YFSETQ. This CDR3 region has 15 residues.

In this sample, this clonotype turned up many times. The chain has TRBV28 and TRBJ1-1, with TRBD1 identical over 7 bases. CDR3 length: 14 amino acids. The germline gives CDR1 MDHEN, CDR2 SYDVKM. The V and J ends lost 3 bases and 11 bases, in that order; junction bases with no gene match: 12. As DNA, the CDR3 is TGTGCCAGCAGTTTCATTAGGGGGCCTCCTGTGGCTTTCTTT. Translating it yields CASSFIRGPPVAFF.

The J gene is TRBJ2-1, the V gene TRBV6-5; the D gene is possibly TRBD1 (5 bases). V dropped 0 bases and J dropped 12 bases, with 15 bases sitting between them. The germline CDR1 and CDR2 sequences are MNHEY and SVGAGI. This CDR3 is 14 amino acids long. The CDR3 sequence: CASSYSVATRGQFF. The CDR3 coding sequence is TGTGCCAGCAGTTACTCGGTCGCGACAAGGGGGCAGTTCTTC.

This clonotype was detected ten times or more. The gene calls are TRBV5-1 and TRBJ2-1, with D possibly being TRBD1 (6 bases). The CDR3 runs 15 residues. Trimming left V 0 bases short and J 1 base short, with 8 bases between. Germline V CDR1 and CDR2: SGHRS, YFSETQ. The CDR3 DNA sequence: TGCGCCAGCAGCTTGGATGGACAGTCCTACAATGAGCAGTTCTTC. Translating it yields CASSLDGQSYNEQFF.

This clonotype has more than one count but fewer than ten. This chain uses TRBV20-1 with TRBJ1-2; D possibly corresponds to TRBD1 (6 bases). The germline V and J ends were trimmed by 7 bases and 3 bases, with 15 bases remaining between them. The CDR3 consists of 13 residues. Germline V gives CDR1 DFQATT, CDR2 SNEGSKA (reference sequence). CDR3 DNA: TGCAGTGTAAGGGGGGGGCAGGACTATGGCTACACCTTC. Its protein product is CSVRGGQDYGYTF.

At least ten counts were recorded for this clonotype. V gene TRBV27 combines with J gene TRBJ2-2; 11 nucleotides agree with TRBD2. There are 19 residues in the CDR3. V lost 5 bases and J lost 0; bases outside the gene matches: 11. Per germline, CDR1 MNHEY and CDR2 SMNVEV (reference sequence). The CDR3 DNA reads as TGTGCCAGCAGTGCCTTCCTAGCGGGAGGAAGGGCGAACACCGGGGAGCTGTTTTTT. It specifies CASSAFLAGGRANTGELFF.

The CDR3 sequence is CASSFIRPDQPQHF. CDR3 coding DNA: TGTGCCAGCAGTTTTATCAGGCCGGATCAGCCCCAGCATTTT. The V gene is TRBV28, the J gene TRBJ1-5; no clear D. The germline gives CDR1 MDHEN, CDR2 SYDVKM. This CDR3 contains 14 residues. V shed 3 bases and J shed 5 bases, with 11 bases lying between them.

This clonotype has a count of ten or more. This chain uses TRBV10-3 with TRBJ2-7; 7 nucleotides line up with TRBD1. Trimming removed 5 bases from V and 2 bases from J; junction bases left unmatched: 6. CDR1 and CDR2 (germline): ENHRY, SYGVKD. The CDR3 is 14 amino acids. The CDR3 loop is CAISTGTAAYEQYV. The CDR3 nucleotides are TGTGCCATCAGTACCGGGACAGCGGCCTACGAGCAGTACGTC.

The table lists this clonotype with a few counts. This chain joins TRBV29-1 and TRBJ2-1, with 12 bases matching TRBD2. The V and J ends lost 2 bases and 10 bases, in that order; junction bases with no gene match: 3. The CDR3 is made up of 13 amino acids. CDR1 is SQVTM and CDR2 is ANQGSEA in the germline V gene. CDR3 nucleotides: TGCAGCGTTGAACCTAGCGGGAGGGAAGAGCAGTTCTTC. It yields the protein CSVEPSGREEQFF.

This clonotype showed up just a few times. This chain uses TRBV10-3 with TRBJ1-1; 9 nucleotides line up with TRBD1. The CDR3 runs to 16 residues. After removal of 3 bases from V and 5 bases from J, the junction contained 10 bases not matched to a gene. Germline CDR1 reads ENHRY; CDR2 reads SYGVKD. The CDR3 reads CAISEGQGRTGTEAFF. In DNA, the CDR3 is TGTGCCATCAGTGAAGGACAGGGGAGAACGGGGACTGAAGCTTTCTTT.